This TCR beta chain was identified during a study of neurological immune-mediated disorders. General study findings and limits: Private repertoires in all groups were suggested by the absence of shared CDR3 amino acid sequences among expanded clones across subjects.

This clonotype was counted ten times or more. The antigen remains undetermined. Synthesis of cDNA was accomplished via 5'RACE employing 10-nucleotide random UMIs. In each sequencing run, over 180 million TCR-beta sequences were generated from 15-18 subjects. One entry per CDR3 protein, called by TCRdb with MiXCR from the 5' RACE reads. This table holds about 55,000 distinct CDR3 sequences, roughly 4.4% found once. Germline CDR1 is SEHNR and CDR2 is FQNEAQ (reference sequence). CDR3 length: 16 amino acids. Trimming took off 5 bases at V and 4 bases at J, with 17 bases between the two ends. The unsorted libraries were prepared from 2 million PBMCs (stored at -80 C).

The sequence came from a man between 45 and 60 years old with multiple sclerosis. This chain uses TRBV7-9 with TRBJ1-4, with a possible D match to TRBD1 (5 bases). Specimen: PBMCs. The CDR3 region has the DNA TGTGCCAGCAGCAGATCCAGGGTTCCCTATAATGAAAAACTGTTTTTT. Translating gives CASSRSRVPYNEKLFF.